This TCR beta chain was recovered during a study of blood T cell repertoires in COVID-19 (dated by TCRdb to the early 2020s). In the study overall: The collaborator samples originated in the United States, Italy and Spain and spanned the acute and convalescent phases of COVID-19. The sample metadata nearly always contained a de-identified subject ID, COVID-19 status, age in years and sex. The repertoires were released in a freely available public database intended as a resource for research on the immune response to SARS-CoV-2. The samples were drawn from two sources: the first 160 participants of the ongoing ImmuneRACE study, and fewer than 1,500 subjects contributed by 6 global collaborators. The material from the prospective study consisted of cDNA or gDNA derived from T cells, B-cell-depleted T cells, or PBMCs. HLA class I and class II types, where available, came from metadata supplied by the sample provider rather than from assay-based typing. Deeply sampled blood TCRbeta repertoires from subjects exposed to, actively infected with, or recovered from COVID-19 were included in the dataset. Results and caveats for the whole study, not just this receptor: The amount of clinical and demographic metadata varied by source and participant and was provided uncurated.

The collaborating institutions used their own protocols to collect whole blood in K2EDTA tubes. For TCRbeta analysis, collaborators shipped samples in one of three forms: frozen whole blood, isolated PBMCs, or DNA extracted from either of those sample types. TCRbeta CDR3 regions were amplified from genomic DNA by means of the immunoSEQ Assay, a bias-controlled multiplex PCR. In the source study's methods: Within the assay, amplification of reference gene primers was used to estimate how many nucleated cells each sample contained. Sequence reads were collapsed and filtered to measure the absolute abundance of every unique TCRbeta CDR3 rearrangement. For each sample, productive Simpson clonality was calculated as the square root of Simpson's diversity index across productive rearrangements. TCRdb re-hosts the immuneACCESS table, in-frame sequences only. Its copies lack some clones; in the studies checked, an unresolved V gene accounts for under half of them, and the cause for the rest is not known. V, J and clone size were drawn from that table, and D and trimming were deduced from the DNA. Present in this sample are approximately 90,000 clones, around 72% of which were seen just once. The top ten clones comprise approximately 14% of the sample.

V ends up 4 bases short and J 9 bases short, with an unmatched junction base count of 11. The CDR3 sequence holds 16 residues, the cysteine and phenylalanine included. Here the CDR3 DNA is all that survives: 48 bases in frame from base 1. The germline V gene encodes CDR1 SEHNR and CDR2 FQNEAQ (reference sequence). Remarks on this clone: Its antigen remains undetermined. Base qualities are missing; no much larger clone stands one base away.

Recombination linked TRBV7-9 to TRBJ1-6; TRBD1 fits 8 bases in the junction. Sequencing was carried out using peripheral blood. This TCR derives from a woman of 80 years or more with acute or convalescent COVID-19. Here the CDR3 is given as CASSYYRGWLFSPLHF. In nucleotide form, the sequence is TGTGCCAGCAGCTATTACAGGGGGTGGTTATTTTCACCCCTCCACTTT.